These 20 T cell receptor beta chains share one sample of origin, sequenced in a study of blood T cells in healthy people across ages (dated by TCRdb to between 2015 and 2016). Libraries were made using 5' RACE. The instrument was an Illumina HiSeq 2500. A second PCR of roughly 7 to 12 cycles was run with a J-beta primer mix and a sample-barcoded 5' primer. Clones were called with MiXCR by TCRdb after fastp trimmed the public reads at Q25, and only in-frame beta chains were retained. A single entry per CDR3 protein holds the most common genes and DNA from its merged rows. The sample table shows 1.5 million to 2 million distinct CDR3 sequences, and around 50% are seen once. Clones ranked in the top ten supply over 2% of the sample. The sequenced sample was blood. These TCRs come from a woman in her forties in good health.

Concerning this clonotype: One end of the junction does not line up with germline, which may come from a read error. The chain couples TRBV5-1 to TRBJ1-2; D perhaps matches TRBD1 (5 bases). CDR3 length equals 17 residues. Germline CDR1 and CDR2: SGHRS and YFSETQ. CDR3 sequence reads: CASSLGTGHGPNYDYTF. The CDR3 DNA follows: TGCGCCAGCAGCTTGGGGACCGGACACGGACCAAACTATGACTACACCTTC.

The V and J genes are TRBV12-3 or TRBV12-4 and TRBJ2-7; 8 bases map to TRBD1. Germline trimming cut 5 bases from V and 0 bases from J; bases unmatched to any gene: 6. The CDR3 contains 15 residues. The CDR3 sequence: CASSVTDRDSYEQYV. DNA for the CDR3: TGTGCCAGCAGTGTAACGGACAGGGACTCCTACGAGCAGTACGTC.

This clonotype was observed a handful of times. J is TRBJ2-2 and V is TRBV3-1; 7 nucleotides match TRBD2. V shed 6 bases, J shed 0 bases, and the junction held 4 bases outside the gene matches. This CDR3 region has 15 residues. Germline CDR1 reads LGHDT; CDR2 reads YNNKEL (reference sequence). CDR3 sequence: CASSPGTTNTGELFF. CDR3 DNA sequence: TGTGCCAGCAGTCCCGGGACTACGAACACCGGGGAGCTGTTTTTT.

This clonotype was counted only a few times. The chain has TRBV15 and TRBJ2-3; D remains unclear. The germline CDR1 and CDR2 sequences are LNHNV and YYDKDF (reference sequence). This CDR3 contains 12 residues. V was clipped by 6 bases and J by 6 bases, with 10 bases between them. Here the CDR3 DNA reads TGTGCCACCAGGGGTACTCCCGATACGCAGTATTTT. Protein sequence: CATRGTPDTQYF. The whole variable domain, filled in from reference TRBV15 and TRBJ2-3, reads DAMVIQNPRYQVTQFGKPVTLSCSQTLNHNVMYWYQQKSSQAPKLLFHYYDKDFNNEADTPDNFQSRRPNTSFCFLDIRSPGLGDTAMYLCATRGTPDTQYFGPGTRLTVL.

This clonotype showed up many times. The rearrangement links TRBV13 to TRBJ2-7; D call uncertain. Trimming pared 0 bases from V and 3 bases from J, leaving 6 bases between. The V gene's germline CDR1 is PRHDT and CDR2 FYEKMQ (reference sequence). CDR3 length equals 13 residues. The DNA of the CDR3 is TGTGCCAGCAGCTTAGGAAGGATCTACGAGCAGTACTTC. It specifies CASSLGRIYEQYF.

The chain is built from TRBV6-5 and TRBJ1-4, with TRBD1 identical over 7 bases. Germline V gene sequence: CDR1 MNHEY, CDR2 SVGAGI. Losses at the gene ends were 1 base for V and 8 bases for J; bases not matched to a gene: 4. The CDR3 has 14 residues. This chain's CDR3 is CASSYFRGYEKLFF. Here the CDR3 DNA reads TGTGCCAGCAGTTACTTCAGGGGGTACGAAAAACTGTTTTTT.

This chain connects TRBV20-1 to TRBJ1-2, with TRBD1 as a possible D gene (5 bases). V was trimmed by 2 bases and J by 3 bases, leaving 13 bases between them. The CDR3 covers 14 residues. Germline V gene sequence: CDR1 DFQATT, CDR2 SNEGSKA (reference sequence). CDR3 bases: TGCAGTGCTAGAAATAGGGGCCGCTACTATGGCTACACCTTC. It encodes CSARNRGRYYGYTF.

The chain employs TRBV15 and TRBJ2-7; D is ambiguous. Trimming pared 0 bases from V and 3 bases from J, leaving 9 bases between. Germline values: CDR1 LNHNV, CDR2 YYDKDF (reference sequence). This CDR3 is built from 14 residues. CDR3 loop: CATSREGLNYEQYF. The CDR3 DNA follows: TGTGCCACCAGCAGAGAGGGCCTGAACTACGAGCAGTACTTC.

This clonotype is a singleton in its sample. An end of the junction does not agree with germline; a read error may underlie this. CDR3 amino acids: CACSPQGESNYGYTF. The DNA for the CDR3 is TGTGCCTGCAGCCCCCAGGGCGAAAGTAACTATGGCTACACCTTC. The chain joins TRBV4-2 to TRBJ1-2; a possible D gene is TRBD1 (5 bases). The CDR3 has 15 residues. The germline V gene encodes CDR1 LGHNA and CDR2 YNFKEQ.

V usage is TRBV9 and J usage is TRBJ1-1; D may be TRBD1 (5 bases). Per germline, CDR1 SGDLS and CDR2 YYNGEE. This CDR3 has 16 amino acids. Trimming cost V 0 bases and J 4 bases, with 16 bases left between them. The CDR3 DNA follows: TGTGCCAGCAGCGTAGACCAAGGGGAGATGAGCACTGAAGCTTTCTTT. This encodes CASSVDQGEMSTEAFF.

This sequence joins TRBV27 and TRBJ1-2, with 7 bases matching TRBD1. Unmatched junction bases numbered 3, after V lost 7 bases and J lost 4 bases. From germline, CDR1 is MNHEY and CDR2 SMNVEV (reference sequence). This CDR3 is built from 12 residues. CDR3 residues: CASKGQPYGYTF. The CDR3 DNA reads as TGTGCCAGCAAGGGACAGCCCTATGGCTACACCTTC.

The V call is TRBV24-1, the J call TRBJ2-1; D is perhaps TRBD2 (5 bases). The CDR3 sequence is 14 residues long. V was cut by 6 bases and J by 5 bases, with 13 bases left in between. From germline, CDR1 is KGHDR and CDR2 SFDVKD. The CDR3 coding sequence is TGTGCCACCAGTCCGGGAAGACAACACAATGAGCAGTTCTTC. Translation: CATSPGRQHNEQFF.

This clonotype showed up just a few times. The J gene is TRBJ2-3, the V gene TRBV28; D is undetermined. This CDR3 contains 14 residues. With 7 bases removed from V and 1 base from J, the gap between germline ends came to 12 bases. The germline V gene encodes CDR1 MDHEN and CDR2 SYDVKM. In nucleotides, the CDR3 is TGTGCCAGCACCATTCCTGGGGGCACAGATACGCAGTATTTT. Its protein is CASTIPGGTDTQYF.

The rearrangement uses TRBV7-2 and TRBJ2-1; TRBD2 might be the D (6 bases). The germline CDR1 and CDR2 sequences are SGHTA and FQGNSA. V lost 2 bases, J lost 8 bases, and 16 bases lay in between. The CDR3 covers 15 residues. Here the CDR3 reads CASSLSGELVHEQFF. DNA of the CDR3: TGTGCCAGCAGCTTATCGGGGGAACTTGTCCATGAGCAGTTCTTC.

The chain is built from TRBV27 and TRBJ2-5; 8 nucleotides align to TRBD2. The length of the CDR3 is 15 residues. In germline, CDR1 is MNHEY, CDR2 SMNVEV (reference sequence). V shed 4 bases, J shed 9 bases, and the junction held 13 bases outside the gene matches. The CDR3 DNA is TGTGCCAGCAGTTCGGGGACTAGTTCTGCGGAGGCCCAGTACTTC. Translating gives CASSSGTSSAEAQYF.

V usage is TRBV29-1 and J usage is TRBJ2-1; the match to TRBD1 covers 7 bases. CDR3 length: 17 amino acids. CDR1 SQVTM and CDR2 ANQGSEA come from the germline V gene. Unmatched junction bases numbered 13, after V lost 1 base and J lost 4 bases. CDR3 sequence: CSVEGRIGGWSYNEQFF. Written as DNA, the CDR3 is TGCAGCGTTGAAGGGCGAATAGGGGGCTGGTCGTACAATGAGCAGTTCTTC.

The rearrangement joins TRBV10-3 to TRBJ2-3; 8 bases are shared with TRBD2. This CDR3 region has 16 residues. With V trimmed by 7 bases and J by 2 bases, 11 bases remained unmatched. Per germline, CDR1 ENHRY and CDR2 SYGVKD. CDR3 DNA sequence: TGTGCCATCAAGGATGCGGGGGGATCCCTCACAGATACGCAGTATTTT. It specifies CAIKDAGGSLTDTQYF.

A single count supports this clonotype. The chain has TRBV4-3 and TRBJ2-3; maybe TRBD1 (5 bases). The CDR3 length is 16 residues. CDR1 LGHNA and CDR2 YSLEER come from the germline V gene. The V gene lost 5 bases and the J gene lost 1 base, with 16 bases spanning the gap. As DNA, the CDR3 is TGCGCCAGCAGCGTAAGTCAAGGGGAAGGCACAGATACGCAGTATTTT. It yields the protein CASSVSQGEGTDTQYF.

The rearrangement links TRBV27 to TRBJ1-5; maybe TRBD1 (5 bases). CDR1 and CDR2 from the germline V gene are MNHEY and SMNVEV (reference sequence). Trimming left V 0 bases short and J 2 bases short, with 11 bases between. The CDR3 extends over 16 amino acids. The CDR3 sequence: CASSLSGGYGNQPQHF. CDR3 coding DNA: TGTGCCAGCAGTTTATCGGGGGGATATGGCAATCAGCCCCAGCATTTT.

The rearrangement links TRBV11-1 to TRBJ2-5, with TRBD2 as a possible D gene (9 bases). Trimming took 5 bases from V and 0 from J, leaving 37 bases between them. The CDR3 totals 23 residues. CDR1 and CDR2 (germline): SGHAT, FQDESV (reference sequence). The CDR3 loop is CASSARDRPLRVAGAVNQETQYF. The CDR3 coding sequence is TGTGCCAGCAGCGCCCGGGACAGGCCCTTACGGGTAGCGGGGGCCGTTAACCAAGAGACCCAGTACTTC. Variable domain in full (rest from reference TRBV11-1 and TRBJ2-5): EAEVAQSPRYKITEKSQAVAFWCDPISGHATLYWYRQILGQGPELLVQFQDESVVDDSQLPKDRFSAERLKGVDSTLKIQPAELGDSAMYLCASSARDRPLRVAGAVNQETQYFGPGTRLLVL.